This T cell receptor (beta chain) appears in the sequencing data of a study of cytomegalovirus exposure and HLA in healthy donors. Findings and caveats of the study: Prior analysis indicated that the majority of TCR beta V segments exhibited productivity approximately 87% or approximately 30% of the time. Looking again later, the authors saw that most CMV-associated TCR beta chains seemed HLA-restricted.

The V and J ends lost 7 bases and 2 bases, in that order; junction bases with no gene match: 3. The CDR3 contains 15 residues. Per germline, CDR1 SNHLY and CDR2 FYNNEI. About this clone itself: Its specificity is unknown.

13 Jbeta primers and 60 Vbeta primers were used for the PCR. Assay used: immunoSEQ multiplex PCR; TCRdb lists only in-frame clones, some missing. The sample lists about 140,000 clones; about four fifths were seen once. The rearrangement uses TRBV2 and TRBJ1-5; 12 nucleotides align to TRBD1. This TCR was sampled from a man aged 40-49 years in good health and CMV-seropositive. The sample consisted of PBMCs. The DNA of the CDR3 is TGTGCCAGCACAGGGACAGGGGGCGGCAATCAGCCCCAGCATTTT. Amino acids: CASTGTGGGNQPQHF.